The next 30 T cell receptor beta chains were all read from a single sample in a study of cytomegalovirus exposure and HLA in healthy donors. The PCR contained 60 Vbeta and 13 Jbeta primers. Repertoires were generated with immunoSEQ multiplex PCR, while TCRdb's copy carries only in-frame clones and drops some. The sample records some 160,000 clones, roughly 85% being singletons. The sample was PBMCs. The receptors were gathered from a woman in her thirties or forties in good health and CMV-seronegative.

As for this clone: Other DNA sequences in this specimen translate into the identical CDR3. V is TRBV27 and J is TRBJ1-1; tentative D call: TRBD1 (6 bases). Germline-derived CDR1 and CDR2 are MNHEY and SMNVEV (reference sequence). The CDR3 contains 18 residues. V lost 5 bases and J 11 bases, leaving 33 bases between the germline ends. The CDR3 sequence: CASSIMTGGAGIISRAFF. The CDR3 coding sequence is TGTGCCAGCAGTATAATGACGGGGGGGGCTGGTATCATTAGTCGGGCTTTCTTT.

The genes are TRBV30 and TRBJ2-5, with a weak D call TRBD2 (6 bases). The germline V gene encodes CDR1 GTSNPN and CDR2 SVGIG (reference sequence). The CDR3 has 14 residues. Trimming removed 4 bases at V and 5 bases at J, with 17 bases between. The CDR3 sequence is CAWKAPGGGETQYF. The CDR3, as DNA: TGTGCCTGGAAAGCTCCCGGGGGTGGTGAGACCCAGTACTTC.

The rearrangement joins TRBV19 to TRBJ1-2; no firm D call. This CDR3 has 12 residues. V lost 6 bases and J 3 bases, leaving 8 bases between the germline ends. Per germline, CDR1 LNHDA and CDR2 SQIVND (reference sequence). CDR3 region: CASRGVYYGYTF. CDR3 DNA: TGTGCCAGTAGGGGAGTATACTATGGCTACACCTTC.

This clone was counted once. The rearrangement joins TRBV6-1 to TRBJ2-5; D is possibly TRBD2 (5 bases). This CDR3 has 13 amino acids. The germline gives CDR1 MNHNS, CDR2 SASEGT. Trimming stripped 7 bases from V and 4 bases from J, with 13 bases between. The DNA of the CDR3 is TGTGCCAGCAAAAGGTTGAGCGGAGAGACCCAGTACTTC. It yields the protein CASKRLSGETQYF.

The chain is built from TRBV4-3 and TRBJ2-2; TRBD1 agrees at 10 bases. The J segment lost 5 bases and the V segment lost 2 bases, leaving 2 bases of the junction unmatched. CDR1 and CDR2 from the germline V gene are LGHNA and YSLEER. The CDR3 loop spans 15 amino acids. This CDR3 is CASSQRQGATGELFF. CDR3 sequence (DNA): TGCGCCAGCAGCCAAAGACAGGGGGCAACCGGGGAGCTGTTTTTT.

This clone appeared a few times. The CDR3 DNA reads TGTGCCAGCCTTTTGGACGGTCGACAGGCGTATGGCTACACCTTC. Amino acids: CASLLDGRQAYGYTF. The chain carries TRBV6-6 and TRBJ1-2; tentatively, D is TRBD1 (6 bases). Germline V CDR1 and CDR2: MNHNY, SVGAGI (reference sequence). This CDR3 region has 15 residues. Trimming left V 8 bases short and J 5 bases short, with 21 bases between.

The chain has TRBV6-5 and TRBJ1-3, with D tentatively TRBD1 (5 bases). Trimming left V 0 bases short and J 1 base short, with 10 bases between. Germline-derived CDR1 and CDR2 are MNHEY and SVGAGI. The CDR3 is 16 residues long. For the CDR3, the DNA is TGTGCCAGCAGTTACTCGAGAGGGACTTCTGGAAACACCATATATTTT. Protein: CASSYSRGTSGNTIYF.

The rearrangement uses TRBV15 and TRBJ2-5, with 10 bases that match TRBD1. The J call is uncertain, as TRBJ2-7 better fits the DNA end. Germline CDR1 reads LNHNV; CDR2 reads YYDKDF (reference sequence). The CDR3 has 15 residues. Here the CDR3 DNA reads TGTGCCACCCGAAGCGGGACAGGGGATCCCTACGAGCAGTACTTC. This gives the protein CATRSGTGDPYEQYF.

This chain connects TRBV18 to TRBJ2-7, with TRBD2 as a possible D gene (6 bases). Germline loops: CDR1 KGHSH, CDR2 LQKENI. This CDR3 has 17 amino acids. V was cut by 2 bases and J by 6 bases, with 23 bases left in between. This CDR3 is CASSPTINTWGVLEQYF. CDR3 DNA sequence: TGTGCCAGCTCACCAACAATCAACACCTGGGGGGTACTCGAGCAGTACTTC.

V and J are TRBV28 and TRBJ2-7; D is ambiguous. CDR3 length: 13 amino acids. With 6 bases removed from V and 6 bases from J, the gap between germline ends came to 15 bases. Germline CDR1 reads MDHEN; CDR2 reads SYDVKM. CDR3 in DNA: TGTGCCAGCAGATTCTCCGGAGACCGCGAGCAGTACTTC. Residues: CASRFSGDREQYF.

The rearrangement uses TRBV9 and TRBJ2-2; D gene ambiguous. V was cut by 3 bases and J by 5 bases, with 11 bases left in between. Germline values: CDR1 SGDLS, CDR2 YYNGEE. There are 14 residues in the CDR3. CDR3 in amino acids: CASSAALGTGELFF. The DNA for the CDR3 is TGTGCCAGCAGCGCCGCCCTAGGTACCGGGGAGCTGTTTTTT.

A few counts support this clone. The chain combines TRBV6-1 with TRBJ1-3; D is uncertain. Trimming took 7 bases from V and 3 from J, leaving 7 bases between them. The germline V gene has CDR1 MNHNS and CDR2 SASEGT. The CDR3 runs to 12 residues. This CDR3 reads CASIRSGNTIYF. The CDR3 DNA reads TGTGCCAGCATAAGGAGTGGAAACACCATATATTTT.

The rearrangement joins TRBV7-9 to TRBJ2-7; the match to TRBD1 covers 7 bases. This CDR3 is built from 16 residues. CDR1 and CDR2 (germline): SEHNR, FQNEAQ (reference sequence). Germline trimming cut 0 bases from V and 3 bases from J; bases unmatched to any gene: 8. CDR3 nucleotide sequence: TGTGCCAGCAGCTTAGCCGACAGGGCCACGATCTACGAGCAGTACTTC. Translating it yields CASSLADRATIYEQYF.

The chain links TRBV30 to TRBJ2-4; D is possibly TRBD2 (7 bases). Germline CDR1 reads GTSNPN; CDR2 reads SVGIG (reference sequence). The V gene lost 5 bases and the J gene lost 1 base, with 9 bases spanning the gap. The CDR3 consists of 13 residues. The DNA for the CDR3 is TGTGCCTGGGGGAGGGGGGCCAAAAACATTCAGTACTTC. This codes for CAWGRGAKNIQYF.

J is TRBJ2-3 and V is TRBV9; D perhaps matches TRBD1 (6 bases). Trimming stripped 2 bases from V and 3 bases from J, with 13 bases between. CDR1 is SGDLS and CDR2 is YYNGEE in the germline V gene. CDR3 size: 15 residues. The CDR3 sequence is CASSVTGSLTDTQYF. The CDR3 DNA sequence: TGTGCCAGCAGCGTCACAGGGAGTTTGACAGATACGCAGTATTTT.

This sequence joins TRBV7-8 and TRBJ2-3; D perhaps matches TRBD2 (6 bases). Germline lookup yields CDR1 SGHVS and CDR2 FQNEAQ. This CDR3 contains 14 residues. Trimming pared 1 base from V and 10 bases from J, leaving 15 bases between. CDR3 in amino acids: CASSLDDGSYAQYF. The CDR3 nucleotides are TGTGCCAGCAGCTTAGATGACGGGAGTTACGCGCAGTATTTT. The variable domain in full, with the rest retrieved from reference TRBV7-8 and TRBJ2-3, is GAGVSQSPRYKVAKRGQDVALRCDPISGHVSLFWYQQALGQGPEFLTYFQNEAQLDKSGLPSDRFFAERPEGSVSTLKIQRTQQEDSAVYLCASSLDDGSYAQYFGPGTRLTVL.

Points on this clone: At one end the junction does not follow the germline gene, possibly because of a read error. V is TRBV7-9 and J is TRBJ2-7; the match to TRBD2 covers 7 bases. CDR3 length: 15 amino acids. Germline CDR1 SEHNR, CDR2 FQNEAQ (reference sequence). The CDR3 sequence is CSSSLGSGNSYEQYF. In DNA form, the CDR3 reads TGTTCCAGCAGCTTGGGAAGCGGGAACTCCTACGAGCAGTACTTC. The full variable domain, rest sourced from reference TRBV7-9 and TRBJ2-7, is DTGVSQNPRHKITKRGQNVTFRCDPISEHNRLYWYRQTLGQGPEFLTYFQNEAQLEKSRLLSDRFSAERPKGSFSTLEIQRTEQGDSAMYLCSSSLGSGNSYEQYFGPGTRLTVT.

This clone was recorded only once. The V and J genes are TRBV11-2 and TRBJ2-7; 12 nucleotides align to TRBD1. In germline, CDR1 is SGHAT, CDR2 FQNNGV. CDR3 length equals 14 residues. The ends lost 4 bases at V and 6 bases at J; junction bases unmatched: 4. This chain's CDR3 is CASSWDRGLGEQYF. The DNA of the CDR3 is TGTGCCAGCAGCTGGGACAGGGGGCTCGGCGAGCAGTACTTC.

J is TRBJ1-2 and V is TRBV7-9, with TRBD1 as a possible D gene (6 bases). The CDR3 covers 18 residues. The germline V gene encodes CDR1 SEHNR and CDR2 FQNEAQ (reference sequence). The V gene lost 7 bases and the J gene lost 4 bases, with 28 bases spanning the gap. CDR3 nucleotide sequence: TGTGCCAGCACCCCAACCAGGGGCGGGAGTCACCCGGCCTATGGCTACACCTTC. This encodes CASTPTRGGSHPAYGYTF.

V is TRBV14 and J is TRBJ1-1; 9 bases align to TRBD1. Germline V gene sequence: CDR1 SGHDN, CDR2 FVKESK. This CDR3 spans 16 amino acids. V was pared by 2 bases and J by 4 bases, with 8 bases of the junction left unmatched. CDR3: CASSQIQGALLTEAFF. The DNA for the CDR3 is TGTGCCAGCAGCCAAATACAGGGGGCGCTTCTCACTGAAGCTTTCTTT.

The J gene is TRBJ2-1, the V gene TRBV4-1; possibly TRBD2 for D (5 bases). The V gene lost 4 bases and the J gene lost 7 bases, with 8 bases spanning the gap. The CDR3 consists of 12 residues. CDR1 is MGHRA and CDR2 is YSYEKL in the germline V gene. The CDR3 reads CASSPTGNEQFF. CDR3 nucleotide sequence: TGCGCCAGCAGCCCCACGGGAAATGAGCAGTTCTTC.

The chain links TRBV10-3 to TRBJ2-7; D is undetermined. CDR1 is ENHRY, CDR2 SYGVKD, per germline. The CDR3 covers 12 residues. Trimming removed 9 bases from V and 4 bases from J, with 13 bases in between. The CDR3 bases are TGTGCCATAGGTGCGGCCGGGTACGAGCAGTACTTC. This gives the protein CAIGAAGYEQYF.

The chain has TRBV28 and TRBJ2-1, with 7 bases fitting TRBD1. CDR1 and CDR2 (germline): MDHEN, SYDVKM. V gave up 2 bases and J gave up 0 bases; unmatched junction bases: 10. The length of the CDR3 is 18 residues. The CDR3 DNA is TGTGCCAGCAGTTTAAGGGACAGCCTCTCAAGCTCCTACAATGAGCAGTTCTTC. This codes for CASSLRDSLSSSYNEQFF.

The genes are TRBV11-2 and TRBJ2-1; 7 bases map to TRBD1. Per germline, CDR1 SGHAT and CDR2 FQNNGV. V dropped 4 bases and J dropped 4; count of bases not matched to a gene: 4. This CDR3 has 14 residues. DNA of the CDR3: TGTGCCAGCAGCTCTCCGGACAGGTACAATGAGCAGTTCTTC. It codes for CASSSPDRYNEQFF. The full variable domain, with the rest looked up from reference TRBV11-2 and TRBJ2-1, is EAGVAQSPRYKIIEKRQSVAFWCNPISGHATLYWYQQILGQGPKLLIQFQNNGVVDDSQLPKDRFSAERLKGVDSTLKIQPAKLEDSAVYLCASSSPDRYNEQFFGPGTRLTVL.

The chain uses TRBV7-2 and TRBJ2-1, with D possibly TRBD2 on 6 matching bases. Germline-derived CDR1 and CDR2 are SGHTA and FQGNSA. V lost 5 bases, J lost 5 bases, and 19 bases lay in between. The CDR3 has 16 residues. In DNA, the CDR3 is TGTGCCAGCAGCGCGCCTTGGGCGGGGCCCAACAATGAGCAGTTCTTC. Translation gives CASSAPWAGPNNEQFF.

The chain recombines TRBV5-1 with TRBJ2-3; D might be TRBD2 (6 bases). V lost 2 bases and J lost 0, with 13 bases in between. The CDR3 loop spans 16 amino acids. CDR1 is SGHRS, CDR2 YFSETQ, per germline. The CDR3 spells CASSLGLSTSTDTQYF. The DNA of the CDR3 is TGCGCCAGCAGCTTAGGACTATCTACTAGCACAGATACGCAGTATTTT. Full variable domain (outside the CDR3, taken from reference TRBV5-1 and TRBJ2-3): KAGVTQTPRYLIKTRGQQVTLSCSPISGHRSVSWYQQTPGQGLQFLFEYFSETQRNKGNFPGRFSGRQFSNSRSEMNVSTLELGDSALYLCASSLGLSTSTDTQYFGPGTRLTVL.

The chain is built from TRBV27 and TRBJ2-3; 9 positions agree with TRBD2. The CDR3 runs 16 residues. CDR1 and CDR2 from the germline V gene are MNHEY and SMNVEV (reference sequence). V dropped 1 base and J dropped 3; count of bases not matched to a gene: 5. The DNA of the CDR3 is TGTGCCAGCAGTTTATTTAGCGGGAGCTCAACAGATACGCAGTATTTT. Encoded protein: CASSLFSGSSTDTQYF.

CDR3 loop: CASSLNGVRGQYF. For the CDR3, the DNA is TGTGCCAGCAGCTTGAACGGTGTACGCGGGCAGTACTTC. This sequence joins TRBV5-4 and TRBJ2-7; no clear D. V gave up 1 base and J gave up 9 bases, with 14 bases separating them. Germline values: CDR1 SGHNT, CDR2 YYREEE (reference sequence). The CDR3 sequence is 13 residues long.

The chain couples TRBV6-6 to TRBJ1-2, with TRBD1 identical over 7 bases. CDR1 MNHNY and CDR2 SVGAGI come from the germline V gene (reference sequence). The ends lost 2 bases at V and 5 bases at J; junction bases unmatched: 11. This CDR3 is built from 16 residues. The CDR3 DNA follows: TGTGCCAGCAGTTACCGTCCGGGACAGCCTGGGTATGGCTACACCTTC. It encodes CASSYRPGQPGYGYTF.

This clone was recorded once. J is TRBJ1-1 and V is TRBV5-4; D unresolved. With 0 bases removed from V and 1 base from J, the gap between germline ends came to 7 bases. This CDR3 contains 14 residues. CDR1 and CDR2 from the germline V gene are SGHNT and YYREEE (reference sequence). The CDR3 here is CASSLVQENTEAFF. The CDR3 coding sequence is TGTGCCAGCAGCTTGGTACAAGAGAACACTGAAGCTTTCTTT.